Reported below is one TCR beta chain. It has no known antigen specificity. Base quality data are lacking; no much larger clone is found one base away. The immunoSEQ Assay, a bias-controlled multiplex PCR, was used to amplify TCRbeta CDR3 regions from genomic DNA. Regarding the original processing steps: The number of nucleated cells in each sample was estimated by amplification of reference gene primers within the assay. Sequence reads were collapsed and filtered to measure the absolute abundance of every unique TCRbeta CDR3 rearrangement. For each sample, productive Simpson clonality was calculated as the square root of Simpson's diversity index across productive rearrangements. The table was pulled from immuneACCESS by TCRdb, which kept in-frame rearrangements only. Such tables lose some clones; where checked, under half of the loss comes from unresolved V genes, and the rest has no known cause. V and J calls and clone size are those listed in that table; D and trimming were worked out from the DNA. This sample comprises some 150,000 clones, roughly 90% of them detected only once. Jointly, the top ten make up approximately 1.3% of the sample.

CDR1 and CDR2, looked up from the germline V gene, are MDHEN and SYDVKM. Clipping removes 5 bases from V and 3 bases from J, with 15 as the unmatched junction base count. Reading from cysteine to phenylalanine, the CDR3 counts 17 amino acids. CDR3 DNA is the only sequence kept; it has 51 bases, read in frame from the first base. The sample is drawn from a study of blood T cell repertoires in COVID-19 (dated by TCRdb to 2019 to 2021). At the level of the whole study: The collaborator samples originated in the United States, Italy and Spain and spanned the acute and convalescent phases of COVID-19. Deeply sampled blood TCRbeta repertoires from subjects exposed to, actively infected with, or recovered from COVID-19 were included in the dataset. The prospective study material was composed of cDNA or gDNA derived from T cells, B-cell-depleted T cells, or PBMCs. Samples were obtained from the ongoing ImmuneRACE study (first 160 participants) and from some 1,300 subjects provided by 6 global collaborators. Where available, HLA class I and class II types were obtained from metadata supplied by the sample provider rather than from assay-based typing. The repertoires were released in a freely available public database meant as a resource for research on the immune response to SARS-CoV-2. A de-identified subject ID, COVID-19 status, age in years and sex were almost always included in the sample metadata. Paper-wide results and their limitations: How much clinical and demographic metadata was included differed by source and by participant, and the metadata was provided uncurated.

Enrolling through a virtual design, the prospective study's participants ranged in age from roughly 18 to 95 years and lived across roughly 23 United States geographic areas. In the prospective study, cohorts were assigned on the basis of participant-reported clinical history obtained from a screening survey and a study questionnaire. In the prospective study, mobile phlebotomists collected whole blood, serum and a nasopharyngeal or oropharyngeal swab from each participant. Participants in the prospective study had the option to provide additional blood draws and questionnaires over an approximately 2-month period. Blood samples from the prospective study were shipped frozen or at room temperature prior to DNA extraction.

The source material was PBMCs or T cells enriched from blood (not recorded which). Rearrangement joined TRBV28 to TRBJ1-2, and TRBD1 matches 7 of the central bases. The receptor was derived from a young woman with acute COVID-19. The CDR3 reads CASSEWTGSQGHYGYTF. At the DNA level, the sequence is TGTGCCAGCAGTGAATGGACAGGTAGTCAGGGCCACTATGGCTACACCTTC.